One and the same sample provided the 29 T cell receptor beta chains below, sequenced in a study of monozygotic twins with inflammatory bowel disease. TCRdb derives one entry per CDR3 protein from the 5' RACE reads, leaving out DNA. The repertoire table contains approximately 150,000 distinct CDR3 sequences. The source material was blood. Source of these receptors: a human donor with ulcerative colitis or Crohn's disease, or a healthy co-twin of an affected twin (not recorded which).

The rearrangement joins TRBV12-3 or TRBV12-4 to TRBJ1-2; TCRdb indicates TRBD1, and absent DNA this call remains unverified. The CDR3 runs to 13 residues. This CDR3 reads CASSLRQGIGYTF.

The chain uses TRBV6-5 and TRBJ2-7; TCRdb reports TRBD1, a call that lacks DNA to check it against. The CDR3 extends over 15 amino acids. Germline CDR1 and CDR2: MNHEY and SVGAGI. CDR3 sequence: CASSSQGYSSYEQYF.

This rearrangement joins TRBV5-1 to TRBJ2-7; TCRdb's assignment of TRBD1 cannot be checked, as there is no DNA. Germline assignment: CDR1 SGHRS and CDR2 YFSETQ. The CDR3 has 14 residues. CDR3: CASSSGQGFHEQYF.

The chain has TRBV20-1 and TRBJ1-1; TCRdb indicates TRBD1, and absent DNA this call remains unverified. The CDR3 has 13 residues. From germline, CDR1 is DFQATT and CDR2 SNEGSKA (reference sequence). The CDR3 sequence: CSATDRGNTEAFF.

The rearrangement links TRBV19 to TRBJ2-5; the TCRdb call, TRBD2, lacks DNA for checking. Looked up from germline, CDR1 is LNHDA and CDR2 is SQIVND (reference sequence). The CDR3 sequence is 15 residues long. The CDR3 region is CASSIAGTREETQYF.

The CDR3 here is CASSFGTDYEQYF. This rearrangement joins TRBV5-6 to TRBJ2-7; TCRdb names TRBD1, which stays unverified in the absence of DNA. The CDR3 is 13 residues long. Germline V lookup: CDR1 SGHDT, CDR2 YYEEEE.

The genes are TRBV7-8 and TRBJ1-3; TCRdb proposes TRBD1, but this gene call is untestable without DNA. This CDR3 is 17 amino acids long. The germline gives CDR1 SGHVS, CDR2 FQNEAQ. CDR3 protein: CASSLARTGRTGNTIYF. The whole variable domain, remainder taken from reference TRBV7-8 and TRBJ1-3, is GAGVSQSPRYKVAKRGQDVALRCDPISGHVSLFWYQQALGQGPEFLTYFQNEAQLDKSGLPSDRFFAERPEGSVSTLKIQRTQQEDSAVYLCASSLARTGRTGNTIYFGEGSWLTVV.

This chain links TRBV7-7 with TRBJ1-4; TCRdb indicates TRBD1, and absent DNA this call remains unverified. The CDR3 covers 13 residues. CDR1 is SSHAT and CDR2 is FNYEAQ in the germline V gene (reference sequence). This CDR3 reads CASSLAAGEKLFF.

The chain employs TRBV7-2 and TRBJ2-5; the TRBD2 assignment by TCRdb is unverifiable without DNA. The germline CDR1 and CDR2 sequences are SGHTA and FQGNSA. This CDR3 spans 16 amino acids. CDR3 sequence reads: CASSLNRGTPQETQYF.

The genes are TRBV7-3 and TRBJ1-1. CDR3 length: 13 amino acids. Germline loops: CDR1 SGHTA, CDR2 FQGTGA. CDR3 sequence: CASSLTSNTEAFF.

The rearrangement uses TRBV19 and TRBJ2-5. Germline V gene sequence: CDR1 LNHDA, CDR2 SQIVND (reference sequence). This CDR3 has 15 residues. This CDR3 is CASSIGGQDQETQYF.

CDR3 sequence reads: CSARELGALAYEQYF. J is TRBJ2-7 and V is TRBV20-1; the TRBD1 assignment by TCRdb is unverifiable without DNA. Germline CDR1 DFQATT, CDR2 SNEGSKA (reference sequence). This CDR3 contains 15 residues.

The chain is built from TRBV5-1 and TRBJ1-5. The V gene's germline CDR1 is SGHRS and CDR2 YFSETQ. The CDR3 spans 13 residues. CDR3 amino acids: CASSAAPRQPQHF.

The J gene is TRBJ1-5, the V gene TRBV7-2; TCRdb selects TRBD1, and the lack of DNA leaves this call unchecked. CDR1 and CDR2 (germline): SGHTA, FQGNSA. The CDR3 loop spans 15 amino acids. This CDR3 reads CASSLRRGVNQPQHF.

This CDR3 is CASSPSQIGQNYEQYF. This rearrangement joins TRBV11-2 to TRBJ2-7; the D call from TCRdb, TRBD1, cannot be confirmed without DNA. The CDR3 sequence is 16 residues long. The germline CDR1 and CDR2 sequences are SGHAT and FQNNGV.

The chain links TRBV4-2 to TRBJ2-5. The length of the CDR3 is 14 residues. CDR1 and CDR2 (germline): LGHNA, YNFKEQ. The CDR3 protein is CASSSKMGQETQYF.

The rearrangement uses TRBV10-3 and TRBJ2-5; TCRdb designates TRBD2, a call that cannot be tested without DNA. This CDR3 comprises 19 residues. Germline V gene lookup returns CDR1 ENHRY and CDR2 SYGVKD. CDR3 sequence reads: CAISESGPRTSGGDETQYF.

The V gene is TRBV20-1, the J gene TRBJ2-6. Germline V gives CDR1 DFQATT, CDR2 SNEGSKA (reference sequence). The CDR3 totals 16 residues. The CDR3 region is CSARDLRDSGANVLTF.

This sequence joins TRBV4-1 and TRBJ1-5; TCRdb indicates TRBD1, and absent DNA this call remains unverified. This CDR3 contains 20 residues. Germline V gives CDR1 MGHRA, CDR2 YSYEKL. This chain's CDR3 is CASSQVMYGAVIRSNQPQHF.

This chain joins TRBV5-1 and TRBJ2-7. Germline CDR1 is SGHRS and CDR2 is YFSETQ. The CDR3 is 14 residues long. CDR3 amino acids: CASSPAQGLNEQYF.

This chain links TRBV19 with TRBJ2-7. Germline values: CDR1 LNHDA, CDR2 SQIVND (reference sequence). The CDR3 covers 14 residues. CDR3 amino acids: CASSIGRSSYEQYF.

CDR3 region: CASSLTTPTGDTQYF. The V gene is TRBV14, the J gene TRBJ2-3; absent DNA, TCRdb's TRBD2 call cannot be checked. The CDR3 is 15 amino acids. Germline CDR1 SGHDN, CDR2 FVKESK.

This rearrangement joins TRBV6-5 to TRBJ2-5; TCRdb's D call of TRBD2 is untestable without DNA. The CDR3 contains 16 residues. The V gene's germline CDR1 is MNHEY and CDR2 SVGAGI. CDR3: CASSSLAGVYQETQYF.

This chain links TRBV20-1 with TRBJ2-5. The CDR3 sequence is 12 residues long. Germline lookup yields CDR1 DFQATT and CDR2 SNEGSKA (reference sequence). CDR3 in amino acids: CSARGGLETQYF.

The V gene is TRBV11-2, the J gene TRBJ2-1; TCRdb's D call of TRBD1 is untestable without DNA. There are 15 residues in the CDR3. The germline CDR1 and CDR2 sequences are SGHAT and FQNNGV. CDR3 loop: CASSLVAGAQSEQFF.

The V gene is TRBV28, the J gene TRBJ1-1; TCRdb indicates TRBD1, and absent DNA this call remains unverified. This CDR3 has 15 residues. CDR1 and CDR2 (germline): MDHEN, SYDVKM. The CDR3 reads CASITNPQGYTEAFF.

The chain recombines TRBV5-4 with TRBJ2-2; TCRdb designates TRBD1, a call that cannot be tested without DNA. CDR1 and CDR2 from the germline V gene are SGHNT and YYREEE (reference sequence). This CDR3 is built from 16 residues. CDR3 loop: CASTSRLAGDTGELFF.

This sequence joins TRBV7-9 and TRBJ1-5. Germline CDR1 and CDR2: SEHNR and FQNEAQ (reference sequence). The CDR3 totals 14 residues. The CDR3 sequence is CASSPREGNQPQHF.

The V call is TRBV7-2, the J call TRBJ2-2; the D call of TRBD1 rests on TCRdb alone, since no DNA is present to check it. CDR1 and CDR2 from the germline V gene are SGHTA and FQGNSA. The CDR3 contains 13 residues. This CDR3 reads CASSLQGTGELFF.